A selection of T cell receptor beta chains follows, all from one sample in a study of cytotoxic CD8 clonotypes in ibrutinib-treated CLL. Only in-frame clones appear in the TCRdb table, and some are missing; sequencing was by immunoSEQ multiplex PCR. The profile shows about 160,000 clones, more than 75% of them singletons. Sequences were derived from PBMCs, sampled after 12 months of ibrutinib treatment. The receptors here all came from a human donor with chronic lymphocytic leukemia. CDR3s include the opening cysteine and the closing phenylalanine or tryptophan. A D gene is named only where the DNA matches it firmly. Some rows have no size entry. The others give once, few or many, or a class for an expanded clone.

j_gene: TRBJ2-1; v_gene: TRBV19; d_gene: TRBD2; abundance: -; CDR3nt: TGTGCCAGTAGTCACCCCACTAGCGGGAGCCATGAGCAGTTCTTC; CDR3aa: CASSHPTSGSHEQFF
j_gene: TRBJ2-3; v_gene: TRBV2; d_gene: -; abundance: -; CDR3nt: TGTGCCAGCAGGAAGGGGGTCGGGGAAACCCCAATCACAGATACGCAGTATTTT; CDR3aa: CASRKGVGETPITDTQYF
j_gene: TRBJ2-1; v_gene: TRBV5-1; d_gene: -; abundance: -; CDR3nt: TGCGCCAGCAGCTTGGATCCCAGGGGTCGAACCAATGAGCAGTTCTTC; CDR3aa: CASSLDPRGRTNEQFF
j_gene: TRBJ2-2; v_gene: TRBV7-3; d_gene: -; abundance: -; CDR3nt: TGTGCCAGCAGCTTAATCCCCCTGGGACATCGCACCGGGGAGCTGTTTTTT; CDR3aa: CASSLIPLGHRTGELFF
j_gene: TRBJ1-5; v_gene: TRBV6-6; d_gene: -; abundance: few; CDR3nt: TGTGCCAGCAGTTTCCCTTTGGGGCAGCCCCAGCATTTT; CDR3aa: CASSFPLGQPQHF
j_gene: TRBJ1-2; v_gene: TRBV7-9; d_gene: TRBD1; abundance: -; CDR3nt: TGTGCCAGCAGCCGGGGACAGGGGAACTATGGCTACACCTTC; CDR3aa: CASSRGQGNYGYTF
j_gene: TRBJ1-4; v_gene: TRBV9; d_gene: TRBD1; abundance: -; CDR3nt: TGTGCCAGCAGCGTAGAGGGGGCAGGGGAAAAACTGTTTTTT; CDR3aa: CASSVEGAGEKLFF
j_gene: TRBJ2-7; v_gene: TRBV7-3; d_gene: -; abundance: -; CDR3nt: TGTGCCAGCAGCTTAAAGGGTGGGCTTCGGGACAAGATCGGCGAGCAGTACTTC; CDR3aa: CASSLKGGLRDKIGEQYF
j_gene: TRBJ2-1; v_gene: TRBV28; d_gene: -; abundance: -; CDR3nt: TGTGCCAGCAGCCAACCCGGTTACAATGAGCAGTTCTTC; CDR3aa: CASSQPGYNEQFF
j_gene: TRBJ2-7; v_gene: TRBV7-2; d_gene: TRBD2; abundance: -; CDR3nt: TGTGCGGGTTTGTTGACTAGCGGGAGGCGTAAGACCTACGAGCAGTACTTC; CDR3aa: CAGLLTSGRRKTYEQYF
j_gene: TRBJ2-2; v_gene: TRBV28; d_gene: -; abundance: many; CDR3nt: TGTGCCAGCAGTTTACGAACTACGAACACCGGGGAGCTGTTTTTT; CDR3aa: CASSLRTTNTGELFF
j_gene: TRBJ2-3; v_gene: TRBV7-2; d_gene: -; abundance: -; CDR3nt: TGTGCCAGCGCGCGAGGGGACTCCATGAGTACGCAGTATTTT; CDR3aa: CASARGDSMSTQYF
j_gene: TRBJ2-5; v_gene: TRBV7-2; d_gene: TRBD2; abundance: -; CDR3nt: TGTGCCAGCAGCACGACTAGCGGGAGAAAGACCCAGTACTTC; CDR3aa: CASSTTSGRKTQYF
j_gene: TRBJ2-2; v_gene: TRBV9; d_gene: -; abundance: -; CDR3nt: TGTGCCAGCAGCGTATTGATGGGGGGAGGGGAGCTGTTTTTT; CDR3aa: CASSVLMGGGELFF
j_gene: TRBJ1-5; v_gene: TRBV19; d_gene: -; abundance: few; CDR3nt: TGTGCCAGTAGTATTGAGGGGGGGCAGCCCCAGCATTTT; CDR3aa: CASSIEGGQPQHF